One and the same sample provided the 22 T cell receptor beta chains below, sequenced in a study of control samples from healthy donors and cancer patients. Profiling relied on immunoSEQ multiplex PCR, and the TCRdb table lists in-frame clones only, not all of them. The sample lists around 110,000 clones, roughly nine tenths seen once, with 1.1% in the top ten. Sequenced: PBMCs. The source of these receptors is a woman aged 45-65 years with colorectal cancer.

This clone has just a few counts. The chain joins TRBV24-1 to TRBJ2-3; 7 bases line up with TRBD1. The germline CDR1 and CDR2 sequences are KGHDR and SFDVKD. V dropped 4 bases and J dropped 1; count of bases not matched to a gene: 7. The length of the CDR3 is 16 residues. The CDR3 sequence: CATSEMTGSGTDTQYF. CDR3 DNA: TGTGCCACCAGTGAAATGACAGGGAGTGGCACAGATACGCAGTATTTT.

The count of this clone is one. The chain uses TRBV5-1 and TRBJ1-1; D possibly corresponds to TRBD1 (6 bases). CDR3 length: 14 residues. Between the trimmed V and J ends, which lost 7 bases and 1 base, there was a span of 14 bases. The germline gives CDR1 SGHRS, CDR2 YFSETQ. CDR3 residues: CASGSQGQNTEAFF. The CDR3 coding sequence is TGCGCCAGCGGTTCACAGGGCCAGAACACTGAAGCTTTCTTT.

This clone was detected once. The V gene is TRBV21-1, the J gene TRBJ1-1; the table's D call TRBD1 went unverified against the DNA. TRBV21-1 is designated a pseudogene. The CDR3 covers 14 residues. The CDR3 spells CASSKVQLNTEAFF. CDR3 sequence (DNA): TGTGCCAGCAGCAAAGTACAGCTGAACACTGAAGCTTTCTTT.

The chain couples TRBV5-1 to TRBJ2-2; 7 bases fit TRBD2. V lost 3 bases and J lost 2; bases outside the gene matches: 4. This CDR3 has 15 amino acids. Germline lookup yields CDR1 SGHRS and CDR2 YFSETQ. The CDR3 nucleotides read TGCGCCAGCAGCTCGCGGGAGACCAACACCGGGGAGCTGTTTTTT. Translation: CASSSRETNTGELFF.

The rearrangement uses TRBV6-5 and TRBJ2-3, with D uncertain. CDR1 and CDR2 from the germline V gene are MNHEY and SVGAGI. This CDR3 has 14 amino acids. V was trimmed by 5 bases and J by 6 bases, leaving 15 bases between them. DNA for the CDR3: TGTGCCAGCAGTCCTGACCCCAGCCGGGATACGCAGTATTTT. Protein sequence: CASSPDPSRDTQYF.

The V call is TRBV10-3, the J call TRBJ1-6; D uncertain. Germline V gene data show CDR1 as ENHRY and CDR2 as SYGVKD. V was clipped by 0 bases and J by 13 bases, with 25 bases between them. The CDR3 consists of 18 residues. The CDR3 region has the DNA TGTGCCATCAGTGAGTCCAGTTTCGCGGGATCGCGGGTGGGTCCCCTCCACTTT. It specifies CAISESSFAGSRVGPLHF.

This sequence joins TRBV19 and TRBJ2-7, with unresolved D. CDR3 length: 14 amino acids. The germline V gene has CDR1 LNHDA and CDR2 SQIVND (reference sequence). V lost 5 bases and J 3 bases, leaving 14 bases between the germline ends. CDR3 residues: CASSSRGFFYEQYF. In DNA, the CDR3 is TGTGCCAGTAGTTCTCGCGGTTTCTTCTACGAGCAGTACTTC.

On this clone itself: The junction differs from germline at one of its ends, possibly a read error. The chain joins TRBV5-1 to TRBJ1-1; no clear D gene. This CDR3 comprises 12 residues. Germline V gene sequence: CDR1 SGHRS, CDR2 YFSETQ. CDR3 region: CASSLDGTEAFF. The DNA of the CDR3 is TGCGCCAGCAGTTTGGACGGCACTGAAGCTTTCTTT.

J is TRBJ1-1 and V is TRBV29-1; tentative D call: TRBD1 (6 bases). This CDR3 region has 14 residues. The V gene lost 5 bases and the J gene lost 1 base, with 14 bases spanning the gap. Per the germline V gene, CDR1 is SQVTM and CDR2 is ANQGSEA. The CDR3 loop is CSVQLTGQNTEAFF. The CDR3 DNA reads TGCAGCGTTCAACTTACGGGACAGAACACTGAAGCTTTCTTT.

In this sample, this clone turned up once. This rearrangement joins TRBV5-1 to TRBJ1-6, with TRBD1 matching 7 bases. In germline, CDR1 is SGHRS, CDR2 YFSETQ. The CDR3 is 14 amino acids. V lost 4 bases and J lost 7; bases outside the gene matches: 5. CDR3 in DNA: TGCGCCAGCAGCCAAGACAGGGTCAATTCACCCCTCCACTTT. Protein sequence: CASSQDRVNSPLHF.

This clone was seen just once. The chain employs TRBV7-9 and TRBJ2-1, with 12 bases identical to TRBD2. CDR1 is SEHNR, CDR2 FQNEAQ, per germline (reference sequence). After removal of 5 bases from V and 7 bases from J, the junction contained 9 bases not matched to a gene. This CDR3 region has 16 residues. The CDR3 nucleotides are TGTGCCAGCAGCGAAAAACTAGCGGGAGGTCGGAATGAGCAGTTCTTC. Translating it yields CASSEKLAGGRNEQFF.

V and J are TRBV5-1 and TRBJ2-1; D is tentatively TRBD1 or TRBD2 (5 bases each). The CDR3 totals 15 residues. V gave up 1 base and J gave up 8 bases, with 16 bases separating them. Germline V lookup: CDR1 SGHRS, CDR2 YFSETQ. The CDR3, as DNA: TGCGCCAGCAGCTTGCAAGGGACCCAGGGCGATGAGCAGTTCTTC. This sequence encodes CASSLQGTQGDEQFF.

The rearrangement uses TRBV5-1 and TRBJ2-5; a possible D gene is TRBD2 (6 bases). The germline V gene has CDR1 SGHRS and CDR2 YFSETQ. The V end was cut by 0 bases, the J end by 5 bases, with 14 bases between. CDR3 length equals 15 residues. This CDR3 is CASSLAVGGAETQYF. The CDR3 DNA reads TGCGCCAGCAGCTTGGCCGTGGGGGGAGCCGAGACCCAGTACTTC.

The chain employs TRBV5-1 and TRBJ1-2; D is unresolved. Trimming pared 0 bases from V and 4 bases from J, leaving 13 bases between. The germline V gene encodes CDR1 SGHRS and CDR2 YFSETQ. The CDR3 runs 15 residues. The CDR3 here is CASSLAKDGFYGYTF. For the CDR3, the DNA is TGCGCCAGCAGCTTGGCAAAGGACGGTTTCTATGGCTACACCTTC.

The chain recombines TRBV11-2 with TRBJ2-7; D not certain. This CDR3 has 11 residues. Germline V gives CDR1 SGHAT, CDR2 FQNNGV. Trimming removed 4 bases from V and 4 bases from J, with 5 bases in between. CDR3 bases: TGTGCCAGCAGCTCGTATTACGAGCAGTACTTC. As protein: CASSSYYEQYF. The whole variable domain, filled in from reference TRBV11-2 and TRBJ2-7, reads EAGVAQSPRYKIIEKRQSVAFWCNPISGHATLYWYQQILGQGPKLLIQFQNNGVVDDSQLPKDRFSAERLKGVDSTLKIQPAKLEDSAVYLCASSSYYEQYFGPGTRLTVT.

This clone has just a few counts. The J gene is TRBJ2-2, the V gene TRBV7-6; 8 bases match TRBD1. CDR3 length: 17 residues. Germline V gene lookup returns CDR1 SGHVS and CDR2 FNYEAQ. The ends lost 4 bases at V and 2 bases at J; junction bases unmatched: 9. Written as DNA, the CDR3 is TGTGCCAGCAGCTCGGACCCGGGACAGGTTAACACCGGGGAGCTGTTTTTT. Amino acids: CASSSDPGQVNTGELFF.

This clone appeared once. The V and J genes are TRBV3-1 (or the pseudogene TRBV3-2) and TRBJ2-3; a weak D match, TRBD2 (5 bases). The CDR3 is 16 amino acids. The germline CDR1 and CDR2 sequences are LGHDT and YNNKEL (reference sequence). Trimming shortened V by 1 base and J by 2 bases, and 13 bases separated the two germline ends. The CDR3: CASSQGLRGNTDTQYF. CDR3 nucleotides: TGTGCCAGCAGCCAAGGGTTACGGGGAAACACAGATACGCAGTATTTT.

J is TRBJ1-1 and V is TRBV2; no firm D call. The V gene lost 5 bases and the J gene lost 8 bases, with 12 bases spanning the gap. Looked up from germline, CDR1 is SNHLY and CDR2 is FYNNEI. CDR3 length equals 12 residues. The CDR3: CASSNSRTEAFF. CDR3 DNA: TGTGCCAGCAGTAATAGCCGAACGGAAGCTTTCTTT.

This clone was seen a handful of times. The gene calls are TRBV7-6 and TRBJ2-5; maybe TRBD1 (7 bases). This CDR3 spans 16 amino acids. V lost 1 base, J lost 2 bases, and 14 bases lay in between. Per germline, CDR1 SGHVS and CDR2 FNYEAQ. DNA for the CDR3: TGTGCCAGCAGCTTAGTATTTCAGGGGGGACAAGAGACCCAGTACTTC. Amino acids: CASSLVFQGGQETQYF.

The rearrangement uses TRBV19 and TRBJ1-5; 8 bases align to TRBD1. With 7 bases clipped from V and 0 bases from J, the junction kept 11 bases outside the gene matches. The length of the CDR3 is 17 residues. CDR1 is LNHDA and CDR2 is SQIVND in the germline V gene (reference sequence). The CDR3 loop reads CASTGTGGPYSNQPQHF. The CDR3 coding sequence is TGTGCCAGTACCGGGACAGGTGGGCCCTATAGCAATCAGCCCCAGCATTTT.

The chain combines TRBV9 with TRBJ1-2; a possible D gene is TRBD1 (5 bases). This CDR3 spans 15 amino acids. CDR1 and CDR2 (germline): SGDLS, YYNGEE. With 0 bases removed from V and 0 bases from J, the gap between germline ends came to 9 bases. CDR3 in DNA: TGTGCCAGCAGCGTAGGAGGGGATCCTAACTATGGCTACACCTTC. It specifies CASSVGGDPNYGYTF.

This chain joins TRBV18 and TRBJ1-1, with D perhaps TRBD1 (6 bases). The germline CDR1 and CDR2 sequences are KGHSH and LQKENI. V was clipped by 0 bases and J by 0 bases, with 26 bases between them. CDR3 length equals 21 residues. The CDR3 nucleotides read TGTGCCAGCTCACCACCTCTGGAAATGGACAGCTCAGACCCCATGAACACTGAAGCTTTCTTT. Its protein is CASSPPLEMDSSDPMNTEAFF.